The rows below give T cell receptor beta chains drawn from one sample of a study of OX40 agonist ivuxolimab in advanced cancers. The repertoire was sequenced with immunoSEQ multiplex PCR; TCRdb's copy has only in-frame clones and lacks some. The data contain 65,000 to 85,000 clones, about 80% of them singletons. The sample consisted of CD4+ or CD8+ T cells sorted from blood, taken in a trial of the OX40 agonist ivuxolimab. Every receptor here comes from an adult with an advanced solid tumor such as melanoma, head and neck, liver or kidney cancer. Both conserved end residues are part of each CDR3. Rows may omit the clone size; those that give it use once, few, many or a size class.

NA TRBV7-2 CASSLAVSYEQYF
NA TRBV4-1 CASSQILRGVQETQYF
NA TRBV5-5 CASSWTGPPYEQYF
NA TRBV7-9 CAGRRAGTGELFF
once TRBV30 CAWRTSGVYEQYF
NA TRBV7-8 CASSLRRNYEQYF
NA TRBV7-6 CASSPVETSYEQYF
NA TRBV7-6 CASSLNTETGANVLTF
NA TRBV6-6 CASTGQEDIQYF
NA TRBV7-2 CASSLVSAVQETQYF
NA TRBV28 CASSVTSGGNTQYF
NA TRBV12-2 CASRLVRLRTYNSPLHF
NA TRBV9 CASSVYIDTGELFF
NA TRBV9 CASSAGTSGSVSQETQYF
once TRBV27 CASSWGGNTEAFF
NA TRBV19 CASSIDPNTEAFF
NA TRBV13 CASSSTGSSYNSPLHF
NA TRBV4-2 CASSLRAGGSSYPYEQYF
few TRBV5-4 CASSSSQGQETQYF
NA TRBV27 CASSSRGVAYEQYF
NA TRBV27 CASTGLAGREKETQYF
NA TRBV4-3 CASSQDISGGLYEQYF
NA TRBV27 CASRTTTSSKQYF
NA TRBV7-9 CASSTTSGKALDTQYF